A single sample is the source of the 6 T cell receptor beta chains below, sequenced in a study of blood T cell repertoires in COVID-19. Profiled with immunoSEQ multiplex PCR; TCRdb holds only in-frame clones, not every one. The table includes some 12,000 clones, roughly 82% detected once. Sequencing input: peripheral blood. Receptors originate from a woman aged 55-69 years with acute or convalescent COVID-19.

V is TRBV19 and J is TRBJ1-5; TRBD1 agrees at 7 bases. V lost 6 bases and J lost 9; bases outside the gene matches: 8. The CDR3 runs to 13 residues. From germline, CDR1 is LNHDA and CDR2 SQIVND (reference sequence). In nucleotides, the CDR3 is TGTGCCAGTAGCCGACAGGGTCAAATGCCCCAGCATTTT. It encodes CASSRQGQMPQHF.

The chain links TRBV5-1 to TRBJ2-7, with D maybe TRBD1 (6 bases). V was pared by 6 bases and J by 0 bases, with 13 bases between. In germline, CDR1 is SGHRS, CDR2 YFSETQ. The CDR3 covers 14 residues. The CDR3 region is CASKPQGSSYEQYF. CDR3 coding DNA: TGCGCCAGCAAACCACAGGGAAGCTCCTACGAGCAGTACTTC.

V usage is TRBV9 and J usage is TRBJ2-5; no definite D call. Between the trimmed V and J ends, which lost 0 bases and 1 base, there was a span of 10 bases. This CDR3 comprises 15 residues. From germline, CDR1 is SGDLS and CDR2 YYNGEE. In nucleotides, the CDR3 is TGTGCCAGCAGCGTAGGAAGCACGGTCCAAGAGACCCAGTACTTC. The encoded protein is CASSVGSTVQETQYF.

This chain joins TRBV6-5 and TRBJ1-1; D remains unclear. The CDR3 extends over 14 amino acids. V was cut by 0 bases and J by 1 base, with 6 bases left in between. Germline CDR1 is MNHEY and CDR2 is SVGAGI. CDR3 coding DNA: TGTGCCAGCAGTTACTCGGAGGGGAACACTGAAGCTTTCTTT. This codes for CASSYSEGNTEAFF.

The chain combines TRBV20-1 with TRBJ2-4; possible D gene TRBD2, 6 bases. The CDR3 loop spans 11 amino acids. Germline lookup yields CDR1 DFQATT and CDR2 SNEGSKA (reference sequence). With 5 bases removed from V and 5 bases from J, the gap between germline ends came to 7 bases. The CDR3 protein is CSARRENIQYF. DNA of the CDR3: TGCAGTGCTCGGAGGGAAAACATTCAGTACTTC.

The chain combines TRBV18 with TRBJ2-7; TRBD2 matches at 15 bases. J was trimmed by 7 bases and V by 3 bases; bases with no gene match: 7. CDR1 KGHSH and CDR2 LQKENI come from the germline V gene. The CDR3 covers 16 residues. This CDR3 reads CASSPGLAGGREEQYF. DNA of the CDR3: TGTGCCAGCTCACCCGGACTAGCGGGGGGGCGGGAGGAGCAGTACTTC.